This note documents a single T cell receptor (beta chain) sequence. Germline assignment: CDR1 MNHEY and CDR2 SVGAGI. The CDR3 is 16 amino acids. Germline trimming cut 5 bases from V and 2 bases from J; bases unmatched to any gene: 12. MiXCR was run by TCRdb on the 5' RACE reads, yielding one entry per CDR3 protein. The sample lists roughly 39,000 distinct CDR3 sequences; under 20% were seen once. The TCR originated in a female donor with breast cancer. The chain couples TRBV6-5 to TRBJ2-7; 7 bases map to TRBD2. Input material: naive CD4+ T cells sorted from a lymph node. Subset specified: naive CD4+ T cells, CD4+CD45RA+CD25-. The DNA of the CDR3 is TGTGCCAGCAGTCCCTGGGGGGGATCCTCGACCTACGAGCAGTACTTC. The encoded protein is CASSPWGGSSTYEQYF.